These 3 T cell receptor beta chains were sequenced from one sample in a study of blood T cell repertoires in COVID-19. Libraries were prepared by immunoSEQ multiplex PCR; TCRdb keeps only in-frame clonotypes and omits some of them. Of 150,000 to 200,000 clones in the sample, approximately 84% are singletons; the top ten hold more than 7.5%. Source material: peripheral blood. Receptor source: a man between 35 and 55 years old who had recovered from COVID-19.

The V gene is TRBV19, the J gene TRBJ1-4; possible D gene TRBD1, 6 bases. The V and J ends lost 7 bases and 6 bases respectively, with 15 bases between them. Germline V gives CDR1 LNHDA, CDR2 SQIVND (reference sequence). The CDR3 has 14 amino acids. The CDR3 is CASTSPGHYEKLFF. CDR3 bases: TGTGCCAGTACCTCTCCGGGACATTATGAAAAACTGTTTTTT.

CDR3 bases: TGTGCCAGCAGTGGGACAGGGGGTCAAAAACTGTTTTTT. Protein sequence: CASSGTGGQKLFF. This chain connects TRBV9 to TRBJ1-4, with TRBD1 matching 11 bases. The J segment lost 9 bases and the V segment lost 5 bases, leaving 3 bases of the junction unmatched. This CDR3 has 13 residues. The V gene's germline CDR1 is SGDLS and CDR2 YYNGEE.

The chain combines TRBV4-1 with TRBJ1-1; D ambiguous. Trimming cost V 4 bases and J 6 bases, with 9 bases left between them. Germline assignment: CDR1 MGHRA and CDR2 YSYEKL. The CDR3 loop spans 12 amino acids. The CDR3 loop is CASSLPYSEAFF. Written as DNA, the CDR3 is TGCGCCAGCAGCCTCCCCTACTCTGAAGCTTTCTTT.